These 31 T cell receptor beta chains originate from one sample sequenced in a study of T cells in Graves' hyperthyroidism and ophthalmopathy. Using RNA transcripts as the source, TCR beta CDR3 regions were amplified. The TCR CDR3 first-round RT-PCR relied on the HTBI primer set. One entry per CDR3 protein results from TCRdb running MiXCR on the multiplex PCR reads. The table lists some 550,000 distinct CDR3 sequences, around 20% of them singletons. What was sequenced was blood. These receptors were taken from a man between 18 and 35 years old with Graves' hyperthyroidism.

This chain joins TRBV19 and TRBJ1-1; D unclear. CDR1 LNHDA and CDR2 SQIVND come from the germline V gene (reference sequence). The CDR3 totals 13 residues. V lost 3 bases to trimming and J lost 4 bases, with 9 bases between them. The DNA for the CDR3 is TGTGCCAGTAGTATCCTTCCGGCCACTGAAGCTTTCTTT. Translation gives CASSILPATEAFF.

This clonotype was observed at least ten times. Germline and junction disagree at one end, which may indicate a read error. This sequence joins TRBV11-3 and TRBJ2-7; D uncertain. Germline CDR1 reads SGHNT; CDR2 reads YENEEA. The CDR3 contains 14 residues. CDR3 region: CASSLDYSSNEQYF. CDR3 coding DNA: TGTGCCAGCAGCTTAGATTACAGCTCCAACGAGCAGTACTTC.

At least ten counts were recorded for this clonotype. The chain carries TRBV12-3 or TRBV12-4 and TRBJ1-2; the match to TRBD1 covers 9 bases. The CDR3 extends over 14 amino acids. The V and J ends lost 5 bases and 5 bases, in that order; junction bases with no gene match: 6. DNA of the CDR3: TGTGCCAGCAGTCTTTTACAGGGGGCATATGGCTACACCTTC. As protein: CASSLLQGAYGYTF.

The chain uses TRBV29-1 and TRBJ1-1; D is uncertain. The CDR3 runs 10 residues. Germline assignment: CDR1 SQVTM and CDR2 ANQGSEA. Trimming shortened V by 4 bases and J by 8 bases, and 8 bases separated the two germline ends. The CDR3 sequence is CSVGGPEAFF. DNA for the CDR3: TGCAGCGTTGGCGGGCCCGAAGCTTTCTTT.

Turning to this clonotype: At one boundary the junction diverges from the germline segment, which might be a read error. This chain joins TRBV28 and TRBJ1-1; no firm D call. The CDR3 has 10 amino acids. The germline gives CDR1 MDHEN, CDR2 SYDVKM. The CDR3 loop is CASSSSEACF. In nucleotides, the CDR3 is TGTGCCAGCAGTTCCTCTGAAGCTTGCTTT.

This clonotype showed up many times. The rearrangement joins TRBV27 to TRBJ2-7; D is unclear. The CDR3 is 13 amino acids. CDR1 MNHEY and CDR2 SMNVEV come from the germline V gene (reference sequence). Trimming pared 4 bases from V and 3 bases from J, leaving 10 bases between. The CDR3 DNA is TGTGCCAGCAGTTATAAGGCAAACTACGAGCAGTACTTC. Protein sequence: CASSYKANYEQYF.

This clonotype showed up many times. The V gene is TRBV27, the J gene TRBJ1-5; possible D gene TRBD1, 6 bases. Trimming removed 0 bases from V and 6 bases from J, with 9 bases in between. Germline V gene sequence: CDR1 MNHEY, CDR2 SMNVEV (reference sequence). The CDR3 sequence is 14 residues long. The CDR3 DNA reads TGTGCCAGCAGTTTATCTGCAGGGGTTCAGCCCCAGCATTTT. Its protein product is CASSLSAGVQPQHF.

This clonotype was seen repeatedly, ten times or more. The chain employs TRBV5-1 and TRBJ1-1; no definite D call. Germline loops: CDR1 SGHRS, CDR2 YFSETQ. V was pared by 1 base and J by 0 bases, with 10 bases between. The CDR3 is 15 amino acids. The CDR3 here is CASSLNARMNTEAFF. The CDR3 coding sequence is TGCGCCAGCAGCTTGAACGCGCGGATGAACACTGAAGCTTTCTTT.

This sequence joins TRBV19 and TRBJ2-5; the D gene is possibly TRBD2 (6 bases). V shed 5 bases and J shed 5 bases, with 21 bases lying between them. This CDR3 is 16 amino acids long. Germline-derived CDR1 and CDR2 are LNHDA and SQIVND (reference sequence). The CDR3 region has the DNA TGTGCCAGTAGTGCCCTCGGAGGGACGAGAACGGAGACCCAGTACTTC. Its translation is CASSALGGTRTETQYF.

Ten or more counts support this clonotype. The V and J genes are TRBV6-5 and TRBJ1-5, with D unresolved. CDR1 and CDR2 (germline): MNHEY, SVGAGI. V gave up 2 bases and J gave up 4 bases, with 9 bases separating them. This CDR3 is 14 amino acids long. CDR3 residues: CASSYAGPNQPQHF. The CDR3, as DNA: TGTGCCAGCAGTTACGCAGGACCAAATCAGCCCCAGCATTTT.

This clonotype came up many times. The rearrangement uses TRBV9 and TRBJ2-7, with D perhaps being TRBD1 or TRBD2 (5 bases each). Trimming cost V 2 bases and J 3 bases, with 12 bases left between them. Germline loops: CDR1 SGDLS, CDR2 YYNGEE. CDR3 length equals 14 residues. Here the CDR3 reads CASSVGPAIYEQYF. As DNA, the CDR3 is TGTGCCAGCAGCGTGGGACCCGCCATCTACGAGCAGTACTTC. Looking up the rest from reference TRBV9 and TRBJ2-7 gives the full variable domain: DSGVTQTPKHLITATGQRVTLRCSPRSGDLSVYWYQQSLDQGLQFLIQYYNGEERAKGNILERFSAQQFPDLHSELNLSSLELGDSALYFCASSVGPAIYEQYFGPGTRLTVT.

This clonotype was detected many times. V and J are TRBV7-6 and TRBJ2-7; D may be TRBD1 (6 bases). The V end lost 0 bases, the J end lost 1 base, and 10 bases lay between the germline ends. Germline V lookup: CDR1 SGHVS, CDR2 FNYEAQ. This CDR3 region has 15 residues. The CDR3 DNA follows: TGTGCCAGCAGCTTAGCCCCGGACAGTTCCTACGAGCAGTACTTC. It is translated as CASSLAPDSSYEQYF.

This clonotype was detected ten times or more. The J gene is TRBJ1-1, the V gene TRBV12-3 or TRBV12-4; D ambiguous. This CDR3 has 16 amino acids. V dropped 1 base and J dropped 2 bases, with 14 bases sitting between them. The CDR3 spells CASSLVFSGSNTEAFF. As DNA, the CDR3 is TGTGCCAGCAGTTTAGTGTTCTCGGGTAGCAACACTGAAGCTTTCTTT.

The J gene is TRBJ1-1, the V gene TRBV7-7; D is ambiguous. CDR1 and CDR2 from the germline V gene are SSHAT and FNYEAQ (reference sequence). CDR3 size: 9 residues. This CDR3 is CAKVSEAFF. For the CDR3, the DNA is TGTGCTAAGGTGTCTGAAGCTTTCTTT. The variable domain in full, with the rest retrieved from reference TRBV7-7 and TRBJ1-1, is GAGVSQSPRYKVTKRGQDVTLRCDPISSHATLYWYQQALGQGPEFLTYFNYEAQPDKSGLPSDRFSAERPEGSISTLTIQRTEQRDSAMYRCAKVSEAFFGQGTRLTVV.

This clonotype was seen at least ten times. This rearrangement joins TRBV5-1 to TRBJ1-2; 8 bases line up with TRBD1. Unmatched junction bases numbered 3, after V lost 0 bases and J lost 2 bases. The CDR3 loop spans 15 amino acids. Germline V gene sequence: CDR1 SGHRS, CDR2 YFSETQ. CDR3 DNA sequence: TGCGCCAGCAGCTTGGAGGGGACAGGAAACTATGGCTACACCTTC. Encoded protein: CASSLEGTGNYGYTF.

This clonotype was picked up many times. The chain has TRBV6-1 and TRBJ2-7; D possibly uses TRBD1 or TRBD2 (5 bases each). CDR1 MNHNS and CDR2 SASEGT come from the germline V gene. The CDR3 sequence is 12 residues long. Between the trimmed V and J ends, which lost 8 bases and 6 bases, there was a span of 14 bases. CDR3: CASSPGDREQYF. The DNA for the CDR3 is TGTGCCAGCTCACCCGGGGACCGCGAGCAGTACTTC.

Many counts were recorded for this clonotype. This sequence joins TRBV6-2 or TRBV6-3 and TRBJ2-5; D unclear. Germline assignment: CDR1 MNHEY and CDR2 SVGEGT. With 2 bases removed from V and 4 bases from J, the gap between germline ends came to 11 bases. The length of the CDR3 is 14 residues. The DNA for the CDR3 is TGTGCCAGCAGTTACGTTTCGGATCGAGAGACCCAGTACTTC. Translated, it gives CASSYVSDRETQYF.

Concerning this clonotype: The junction differs from germline at one of its ends, possibly a read error. The chain carries TRBV4-1 and TRBJ1-1; D remains unclear. Germline V CDR1 and CDR2: MGHRA, YSYEKL. The CDR3 has 16 residues. The CDR3 DNA reads TGCGCCAGCAGCCAAGATAGTACGGGAGGTAGTGGTGAAGATTTCTTT. Its protein is CASSQDSTGGSGEDFF.

At least ten counts were recorded for this clonotype. This chain links TRBV28 with TRBJ2-7; TRBD2 matches at 9 bases. Germline CDR1 and CDR2: MDHEN and SYDVKM. The CDR3 has 16 residues. Losses at the gene ends were 6 bases for V and 1 base for J; bases not matched to a gene: 10. The CDR3 loop reads CASSPHLAGTSYEQYF. CDR3 nucleotides: TGTGCCAGCAGCCCCCACCTAGCGGGGACTTCCTACGAGCAGTACTTC.

This clonotype occurred a few times. V usage is TRBV19 and J usage is TRBJ2-6; D perhaps matches TRBD1 (6 bases). Germline V gene data show CDR1 as LNHDA and CDR2 as SQIVND (reference sequence). The CDR3 sequence is 16 residues long. V dropped 7 bases and J dropped 0 bases, with 13 bases sitting between them. The CDR3 spells CASNKPTGSGANVLTF. CDR3 DNA: TGTGCCAGTAATAAACCGACAGGCTCTGGGGCCAACGTCCTGACTTTC.

This rearrangement joins TRBV3-1 to TRBJ2-5, with D possibly being TRBD1 (6 bases). Germline lookup yields CDR1 LGHDT and CDR2 YNNKEL (reference sequence). CDR3 length: 16 amino acids. With 0 bases removed from V and 1 base from J, the gap between germline ends came to 12 bases. The CDR3 coding sequence is TGTGCCAGCAGCCAAGAGTCCAGGGGACCCCAAGAGACCCAGTACTTC. It specifies CASSQESRGPQETQYF.

In this sample, this clonotype turned up many times. This rearrangement joins TRBV30 to TRBJ1-2; a possible D gene is TRBD1 (5 bases). Germline CDR1 is GTSNPN and CDR2 is SVGIG (reference sequence). This CDR3 has 15 amino acids. V was trimmed by 0 bases and J by 5 bases, leaving 16 bases between them. The CDR3 region has the DNA TGTGCCTGGAGTGTACAGACAGTTAGCCGATATGGCTACACCTTC. Translation gives CAWSVQTVSRYGYTF. Full variable domain (rest looked up from reference TRBV30 and TRBJ1-2): SQTIHQWPATLVQPVGSPLSLECTVEGTSNPNLYWYRQAAGRGLQLLFYSVGIGQISSEVPQNLSASRPQDRQFILSSKKLLLSDSGFYLCAWSVQTVSRYGYTFGSGTRLTVV.

At least ten counts were recorded for this clonotype. V and J are TRBV10-3 and TRBJ1-1, with D perhaps TRBD1 (5 bases). V lost 2 bases, J lost 2 bases, and 9 bases lay in between. Germline V gives CDR1 ENHRY, CDR2 SYGVKD. This CDR3 has 14 residues. CDR3 residues: CAISEGAGNTEAFF. CDR3 nucleotide sequence: TGTGCCATCAGTGAGGGGGCGGGAAACACTGAAGCTTTCTTT.

The gene calls are TRBV29-1 and TRBJ2-5; D call uncertain. V was trimmed by 7 bases and J by 1 base, leaving 4 bases between them. Germline V gene sequence: CDR1 SQVTM, CDR2 ANQGSEA. The CDR3 has 10 amino acids. The CDR3 region has the DNA TGCAGCGCGGGCCAAGAGACCCAGTACTTC. This gives the protein CSAGQETQYF.

The CDR3 here is CASSLGQIGGAFF. The CDR3, as DNA: TGTGCCAGCAGCTTAGGACAGATCGGGGGAGCTTTCTTT. The chain carries TRBV13 and TRBJ1-1, with D perhaps TRBD1 (5 bases). The CDR3 covers 13 residues. With 0 bases removed from V and 10 bases from J, the gap between germline ends came to 12 bases. The germline V gene encodes CDR1 PRHDT and CDR2 FYEKMQ (reference sequence).

This clonotype was observed at least ten times. The gene calls are TRBV6-2 or TRBV6-3 and TRBJ1-1; 8 bases are shared with TRBD1. CDR1 MNHEY and CDR2 SVGEGT come from the germline V gene. The CDR3 sequence is 16 residues long. V was clipped by 1 base and J by 1 base; unmatched bases: 5. The CDR3 nucleotides are TGTGCCAGCAGTTACTTCAGGGGGCTGGGGAACACTGAAGCTTTCTTT. This sequence encodes CASSYFRGLGNTEAFF.

This clonotype turned up a few times. V gene TRBV5-1 combines with J gene TRBJ2-3; D perhaps matches TRBD2 (5 bases). The V and J ends lost 0 bases and 5 bases respectively, with 7 bases between them. Per the germline V gene, CDR1 is SGHRS and CDR2 is YFSETQ. The CDR3 spans 13 residues. Here the CDR3 DNA reads TGCGCCAGCAGCTTGGCCGGGGAAGATACGCAGTATTTT. This gives the protein CASSLAGEDTQYF.

This chain uses TRBV10-3 with TRBJ2-7, with D unclear. Germline V lookup: CDR1 ENHRY, CDR2 SYGVKD. The germline V and J ends were trimmed by 0 bases and 1 base, with 13 bases remaining between them. The CDR3 sequence is 16 residues long. The CDR3 reads CAISESPTRNSYEQYF. In DNA, the CDR3 is TGTGCCATCAGTGAGTCCCCCACACGAAATTCCTACGAGCAGTACTTC.

This chain uses TRBV4-1 with TRBJ2-7; the match to TRBD1 covers 10 bases. Germline CDR1 MGHRA, CDR2 YSYEKL. The trim removed 2 bases at V and 5 bases at J, leaving 6 bases unmatched. The CDR3 consists of 15 residues. The CDR3 loop reads CASSQPRDRGHEQYF. In nucleotides, the CDR3 is TGCGCCAGCAGCCAACCCCGGGACAGGGGCCACGAGCAGTACTTC.

V gene TRBV19 combines with J gene TRBJ1-2, with D hard to call. Trimming shortened V by 3 bases and J by 5 bases, and 7 bases separated the two germline ends. CDR1 is LNHDA and CDR2 is SQIVND in the germline V gene (reference sequence). This CDR3 region has 12 residues. In DNA, the CDR3 is TGTGCCAGTAGTATTTGGGAATATGGCTACACCTTC. Its translation: CASSIWEYGYTF. The whole variable domain, filled in from reference TRBV19 and TRBJ1-2, reads DGGITQSPKYLFRKEGQNVTLSCEQNLNHDAMYWYRQDPGQGLRLIYYSQIVNDFQKGDIAEGYSVSREKKESFPLTVTSAQKNPTAFYLCASSIWEYGYTFGSGTRLTVV.

This clonotype was seen only a few times. This chain joins TRBV27 and TRBJ2-5, with 7 bases identical to TRBD2. This CDR3 is 17 amino acids long. Germline lookup yields CDR1 MNHEY and CDR2 SMNVEV (reference sequence). V lost 0 bases and J lost 5; bases outside the gene matches: 12. The CDR3 reads CASSLSGGGIRLETQYF. CDR3 nucleotide sequence: TGTGCCAGCAGTTTATCGGGGGGAGGGATTCGATTGGAGACCCAGTACTTC.